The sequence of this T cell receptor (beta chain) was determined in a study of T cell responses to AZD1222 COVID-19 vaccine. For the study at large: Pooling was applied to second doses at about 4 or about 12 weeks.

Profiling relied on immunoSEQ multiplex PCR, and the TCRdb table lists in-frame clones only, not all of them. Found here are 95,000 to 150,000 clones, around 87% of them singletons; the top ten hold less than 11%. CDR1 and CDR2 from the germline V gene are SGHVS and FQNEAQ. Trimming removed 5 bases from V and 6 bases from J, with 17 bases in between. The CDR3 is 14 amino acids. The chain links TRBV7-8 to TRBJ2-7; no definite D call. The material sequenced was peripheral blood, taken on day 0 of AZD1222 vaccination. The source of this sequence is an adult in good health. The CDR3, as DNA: TGTGCCAGCAGCAGGGAAAGCTTCGGATCCGAGCAGTACTTC. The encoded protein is CASSRESFGSEQYF. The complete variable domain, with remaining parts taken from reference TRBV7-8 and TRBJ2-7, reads GAGVSQSPRYKVAKRGQDVALRCDPISGHVSLFWYQQALGQGPEFLTYFQNEAQLDKSGLPSDRFFAERPEGSVSTLKIQRTQQEDSAVYLCASSRESFGSEQYFGPGTRLTVT.